A selection of T cell receptor beta chains follows, all from one sample in a study of cytomegalovirus exposure and HLA in healthy donors. Clones were read by immunoSEQ multiplex PCR, and TCRdb kept only the in-frame ones, dropping some. The sample has about 98,000 clones; about 80% are singletons. Sequencing input: PBMCs. These receptors were collected from a man aged 18 to 30 in good health and CMV-seropositive. Both conserved end residues are part of each CDR3. Fields, in order: V gene, clone size, D gene, J gene, CDR3 DNA, CDR3 protein. The D gene is left open where the match is weak. Size values are once, few and many counts, or a class for expanded clones, and some rows have none.

v_call: TRBV7-2; clone_size: .; d_call: TRBD1; j_call: TRBJ1-2; cdr3_nt: TGTGCCAGCAGCTGGGGACAGCCCTTTGATGGCTACACCTTC; cdr3_aa: CASSWGQPFDGYTF
v_call: TRBV6-6; clone_size: few; d_call: TRBD1; j_call: TRBJ2-3; cdr3_nt: TGTGCCAGCAGCATAACCAGGGGGACGCAGTATTTT; cdr3_aa: CASSITRGTQYF
v_call: TRBV4-2; clone_size: .; d_call: TRBD2; j_call: TRBJ2-2; cdr3_nt: TGTGCCAGCAGCCAAGCCGGGACTAGGTGGACCGGGGAGCTGTTTTTT; cdr3_aa: CASSQAGTRWTGELFF
v_call: TRBV30; clone_size: .; d_call: TRBD2; j_call: TRBJ2-7; cdr3_nt: TGTGCCTGGACAACACCGGGGGGGGGCTACGAGCAGTACTTC; cdr3_aa: CAWTTPGGGYEQYF
v_call: TRBV7-9; clone_size: few; d_call: .; j_call: TRBJ2-2; cdr3_nt: TGTGCCAGCAGCTCGACCCGGGTGTACACCGGGGAGCTGTTTTTT; cdr3_aa: CASSSTRVYTGELFF
v_call: TRBV5-5; clone_size: few; d_call: .; j_call: TRBJ1-1; cdr3_nt: TGTGCCAGCAGCTTCGGACAGAATGAAGCTTTCTTT; cdr3_aa: CASSFGQNEAFF
v_call: TRBV5-1; clone_size: .; d_call: .; j_call: TRBJ2-6; cdr3_nt: TGCGCCAGCAGCTTGGAGGAGGGGTCGACTGGGGCCAACGTCCTGACTTTC; cdr3_aa: CASSLEEGSTGANVLTF
v_call: TRBV30; clone_size: .; d_call: TRBD1; j_call: TRBJ1-6; cdr3_nt: TGTGCCTGTGGACAGGGTCGCTCCTATAATTCACCCCTCCACTTT; cdr3_aa: CACGQGRSYNSPLHF
v_call: TRBV28; clone_size: once; d_call: .; j_call: TRBJ1-5; cdr3_nt: TGTGCCAGCAGTTTACAGGGCTATAGCAATCAGCCCCAGCATTTT; cdr3_aa: CASSLQGYSNQPQHF
v_call: TRBV5-1; clone_size: .; d_call: .; j_call: TRBJ2-1; cdr3_nt: TGCGCCAGCAGCTTGGCCATTCGCGTTACGAGGGCCAATGAGCAGTTCTTC; cdr3_aa: CASSLAIRVTRANEQFF
v_call: TRBV11-2; clone_size: .; d_call: TRBD1; j_call: TRBJ2-7; cdr3_nt: TGTGCCAGCAGCTTCTGGGACAGGCAGAATCCCTACGAGCAGTACTTC; cdr3_aa: CASSFWDRQNPYEQYF
v_call: TRBV9; clone_size: few; d_call: TRBD2; j_call: TRBJ2-1; cdr3_nt: TGTGCCAGCAGCGTAGCTTCTGGACTAGCGGGGAACAATGAGCAGTTCTTC; cdr3_aa: CASSVASGLAGNNEQFF
v_call: TRBV5-1; clone_size: .; d_call: TRBD2; j_call: TRBJ2-1; cdr3_nt: TGCGCCAGCAGCACGGGACTAGCGGGGGGCCGCGGGAATCCACACAATGAGCAGTTCTTC; cdr3_aa: CASSTGLAGGRGNPHNEQFF
v_call: TRBV5-8; clone_size: .; d_call: .; j_call: TRBJ2-2; cdr3_nt: TGTGCCAGCATGCTTCAGGGTACCGGGGAGCTGTTTTTT; cdr3_aa: CASMLQGTGELFF
v_call: TRBV27; clone_size: .; d_call: TRBD1; j_call: TRBJ2-7; cdr3_nt: TGTGCCAGCAGTTTCTCCTCGGGACAGCGTATCTACGAGCAGTACTTC; cdr3_aa: CASSFSSGQRIYEQYF
v_call: TRBV4-2; clone_size: once; d_call: TRBD1; j_call: TRBJ1-1; cdr3_nt: TGTGCCAGCAGCCAGGATACGGGACAGGGTAACACTGAAGCTTTCTTT; cdr3_aa: CASSQDTGQGNTEAFF
v_call: TRBV19; clone_size: .; d_call: .; j_call: TRBJ2-7; cdr3_nt: TGTGCCAGTAGTATAGGCGGGGCCAACTCCGGGCAGTACTTC; cdr3_aa: CASSIGGANSGQYF
v_call: TRBV30; clone_size: once; d_call: TRBD1; j_call: TRBJ1-6; cdr3_nt: TGTGCCTGGAGTAGGGGGCAGGAGAATTCACCCCTCCACTTT; cdr3_aa: CAWSRGQENSPLHF
v_call: TRBV6-5; clone_size: .; d_call: .; j_call: TRBJ2-7; cdr3_nt: TGTGCCAGCAGTTACTTGGCGGGCGGAGTCGACGAGCAGTACTTC; cdr3_aa: CASSYLAGGVDEQYF
v_call: TRBV7-2; clone_size: .; d_call: .; j_call: TRBJ1-6; cdr3_nt: TGTGCCAGCCAAAAGTCGGGTCTGTGGAATTCACCCCTCCACTTT; cdr3_aa: CASQKSGLWNSPLHF
v_call: TRBV6-1; clone_size: .; d_call: TRBD1; j_call: TRBJ2-7; cdr3_nt: TGTGCCAGCAGCACGGGACAGGGATTATCCTACGAGCAGTACTTC; cdr3_aa: CASSTGQGLSYEQYF
v_call: TRBV25-1; clone_size: .; d_call: TRBD1; j_call: TRBJ1-2; cdr3_nt: TGTGCCAGCAGTGCGCTACAGGGGGCTTCTGGCTACACCTTC; cdr3_aa: CASSALQGASGYTF
v_call: TRBV30; clone_size: .; d_call: TRBD1; j_call: TRBJ1-3; cdr3_nt: TGTGCCTGGAGTGCCCCCGGGACAGCCGGAAACACCATATATTTT; cdr3_aa: CAWSAPGTAGNTIYF
v_call: TRBV6-1; clone_size: .; d_call: .; j_call: TRBJ1-5; cdr3_nt: TGTGCCAGCGGGGGCAGGCAGGGATATCAGCCCCAGCATTTT; cdr3_aa: CASGGRQGYQPQHF
v_call: TRBV6-1; clone_size: .; d_call: TRBD2; j_call: TRBJ2-4; cdr3_nt: TGTGCCAGCAGACCCCCGGGACTAGCCGAGGGCATTCAGTACTTC; cdr3_aa: CASRPPGLAEGIQYF
v_call: TRBV5-1; clone_size: .; d_call: TRBD1; j_call: TRBJ2-7; cdr3_nt: TGCGCCAGCAGCTTGGCAGGGACAGGGGGCTACGAGCAGTACTTC; cdr3_aa: CASSLAGTGGYEQYF
v_call: TRBV29-1; clone_size: .; d_call: TRBD1; j_call: TRBJ2-1; cdr3_nt: TGCAGTGCTTTGGGACAGGGACACAATGAGCAGTTCTTC; cdr3_aa: CSALGQGHNEQFF
v_call: TRBV30; clone_size: .; d_call: .; j_call: TRBJ1-3; cdr3_nt: TGTGCCTGGAGCCCAGGGGTCTCTGGAAACACCATATATTTT; cdr3_aa: CAWSPGVSGNTIYF
v_call: TRBV5-1; clone_size: .; d_call: .; j_call: TRBJ1-2; cdr3_nt: TGCGCCAGCAGCTTGGACAGGGAGGGTGGCTACACCTTC; cdr3_aa: CASSLDREGGYTF
v_call: TRBV27; clone_size: .; d_call: .; j_call: TRBJ2-3; cdr3_nt: TGTGCCAGCAGTTTTAACAGAAACCAGAATGGGGATACGCAGTATTTT; cdr3_aa: CASSFNRNQNGDTQYF
v_call: TRBV6-5; clone_size: .; d_call: TRBD1; j_call: TRBJ1-2; cdr3_nt: TGTGCCAGCAGCCAACTCTCCGGGACAGCCTATGGCTACACCTTC; cdr3_aa: CASSQLSGTAYGYTF
v_call: TRBV12-5; clone_size: .; d_call: .; j_call: TRBJ2-5; cdr3_nt: TGTGCTAGTGGTCCCGAACTCGGGAGCGAGACCCAGTACTTC; cdr3_aa: CASGPELGSETQYF
v_call: TRBV5-6; clone_size: .; d_call: .; j_call: TRBJ2-7; cdr3_nt: TGTGCCAGCAGTCCACTCGACTCCTACGAGCAGTACTTC; cdr3_aa: CASSPLDSYEQYF
v_call: TRBV5-1; clone_size: once; d_call: .; j_call: TRBJ2-7; cdr3_nt: TGCGCCAGCAGCTTGGGGGCAGGGCGCGATGAGCAGTACTTC; cdr3_aa: CASSLGAGRDEQYF
v_call: TRBV11-2; clone_size: .; d_call: .; j_call: TRBJ1-1; cdr3_nt: TGTGCCAGCAGCTTAGTTAGGCCTGTAAGGGGCACTGAAGCTTTCTTT; cdr3_aa: CASSLVRPVRGTEAFF
v_call: TRBV2; clone_size: .; d_call: TRBD1; j_call: TRBJ2-7; cdr3_nt: TGTGCCAGCAGGCCTACAGGGGGCGCTCTGTACGAGCAGTACTTC; cdr3_aa: CASRPTGGALYEQYF
v_call: TRBV7-9; clone_size: few; d_call: .; j_call: TRBJ2-7; cdr3_nt: TGTGCCAGCAACTCTTTCTCCGAGCAGTACTTC; cdr3_aa: CASNSFSEQYF
v_call: TRBV4-1; clone_size: .; d_call: TRBD2; j_call: TRBJ2-3; cdr3_nt: TGCGCCAGCAGCCGAGGACTAGCGGCTAGCACAGATACGCAGTATTTT; cdr3_aa: CASSRGLAASTDTQYF
v_call: TRBV11-2; clone_size: .; d_call: TRBD2; j_call: TRBJ2-3; cdr3_nt: TGTGCCAGCAGCTTAGGGCCGGGACTAGCTAAAGATACGCAGTATTTT; cdr3_aa: CASSLGPGLAKDTQYF
v_call: TRBV5-1; clone_size: .; d_call: .; j_call: TRBJ1-2; cdr3_nt: TGCGCCAGCAGCGACAGCGCGCTCTATGGCTACACCTTC; cdr3_aa: CASSDSALYGYTF
v_call: TRBV7-6; clone_size: .; d_call: TRBD1; j_call: TRBJ1-2; cdr3_nt: TGTGCCAGCAGCTTAGGCCCGGGGACAGGGTCCCTTGGGGGAGGTGGCTACACCTTC; cdr3_aa: CASSLGPGTGSLGGGGYTF
v_call: TRBV7-9; clone_size: .; d_call: .; j_call: TRBJ2-3; cdr3_nt: TGTGCCAGCAGGGAGCGCACAGATACGCAGTATTTT; cdr3_aa: CASRERTDTQYF
v_call: TRBV19; clone_size: .; d_call: TRBD1; j_call: TRBJ1-2; cdr3_nt: TGTGCCAGTAGTATGGTACAGGGGGGCTACACCTTC; cdr3_aa: CASSMVQGGYTF
v_call: TRBV27; clone_size: .; d_call: .; j_call: TRBJ2-7; cdr3_nt: TGTGCCAGCAGATATCGGACAGAGACCTACGAGCAGTACTTC; cdr3_aa: CASRYRTETYEQYF
v_call: TRBV6-5; clone_size: once; d_call: .; j_call: TRBJ1-2; cdr3_nt: TGTGCCAGCAGTAGAAGAGCGGACTATGGCTACACCTTC; cdr3_aa: CASSRRADYGYTF
v_call: TRBV4-1; clone_size: .; d_call: .; j_call: TRBJ1-2; cdr3_nt: TGCGCCAGCAGCCGGGTTGACAGGATCTATGGCTACACCTTC; cdr3_aa: CASSRVDRIYGYTF
v_call: TRBV29-1; clone_size: few; d_call: .; j_call: TRBJ2-5; cdr3_nt: TGCAGCGTTGAATGGAGGAACCAAGAGACCCAGTACTTC; cdr3_aa: CSVEWRNQETQYF
v_call: TRBV4-1; clone_size: .; d_call: TRBD2; j_call: TRBJ2-2; cdr3_nt: TGCGCCAGCAGCCCGTGGGGACTAGCGGGGGGGAGGGGCGGGGAGCTGTTTTTT; cdr3_aa: CASSPWGLAGGRGGELFF
v_call: TRBV5-8; clone_size: .; d_call: .; j_call: TRBJ2-1; cdr3_nt: TGTGCCAGCCAGTTCAATTACAATGAGCAGTTCTTC; cdr3_aa: CASQFNYNEQFF
v_call: TRBV29-1; clone_size: .; d_call: TRBD2; j_call: TRBJ2-1; cdr3_nt: TGCAGCGTCCTGGGTCTAGCGGGGGGGATAATTAGGAGCTCCTACAATGAGCAGTTCTTC; cdr3_aa: CSVLGLAGGIIRSSYNEQFF